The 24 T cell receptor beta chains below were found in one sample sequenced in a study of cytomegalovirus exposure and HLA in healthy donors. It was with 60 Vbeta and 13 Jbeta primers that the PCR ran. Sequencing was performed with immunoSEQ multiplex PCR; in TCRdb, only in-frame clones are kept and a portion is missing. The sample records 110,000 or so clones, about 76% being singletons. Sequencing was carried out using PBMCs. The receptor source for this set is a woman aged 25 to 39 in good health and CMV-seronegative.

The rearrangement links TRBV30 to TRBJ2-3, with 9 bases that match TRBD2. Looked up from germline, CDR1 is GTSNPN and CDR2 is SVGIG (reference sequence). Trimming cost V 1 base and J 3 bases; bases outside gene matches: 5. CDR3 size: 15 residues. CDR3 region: CAWSGSGSITDTQYF. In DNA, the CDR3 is TGTGCCTGGAGTGGTAGCGGGAGTATTACAGATACGCAGTATTTT.

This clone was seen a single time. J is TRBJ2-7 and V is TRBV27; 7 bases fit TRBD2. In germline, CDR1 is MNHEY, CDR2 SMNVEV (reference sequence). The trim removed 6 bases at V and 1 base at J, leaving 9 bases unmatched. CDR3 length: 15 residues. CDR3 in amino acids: CASRTLGGSSYEQYF. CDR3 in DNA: TGTGCCAGCAGGACACTAGGCGGGAGTTCCTACGAGCAGTACTTC.

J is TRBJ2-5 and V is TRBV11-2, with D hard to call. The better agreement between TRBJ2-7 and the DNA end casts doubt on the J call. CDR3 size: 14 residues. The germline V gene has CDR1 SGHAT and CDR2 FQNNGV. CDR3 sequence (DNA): TGTGCCAGCAGCTTAGGGAGTCCGTCCTACGAGCAGTACTTC. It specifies CASSLGSPSYEQYF.

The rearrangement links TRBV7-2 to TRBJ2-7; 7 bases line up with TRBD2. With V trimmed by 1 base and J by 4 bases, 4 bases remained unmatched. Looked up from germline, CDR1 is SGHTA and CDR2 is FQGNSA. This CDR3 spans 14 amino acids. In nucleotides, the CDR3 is TGTGCCAGCAGCTTAGGGGGACTACGATACGAGCAGTACTTC. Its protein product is CASSLGGLRYEQYF.

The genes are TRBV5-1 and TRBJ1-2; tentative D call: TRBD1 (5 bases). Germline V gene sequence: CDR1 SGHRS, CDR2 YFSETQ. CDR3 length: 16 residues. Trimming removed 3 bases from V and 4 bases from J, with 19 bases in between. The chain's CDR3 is CASSSGAGPGFYGYTF. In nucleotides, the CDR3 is TGCGCCAGCAGCTCGGGAGCGGGGCCGGGGTTCTATGGCTACACCTTC.

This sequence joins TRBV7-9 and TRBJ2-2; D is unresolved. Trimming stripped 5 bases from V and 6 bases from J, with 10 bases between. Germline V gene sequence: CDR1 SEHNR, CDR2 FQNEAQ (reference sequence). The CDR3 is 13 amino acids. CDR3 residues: CASSPLSPGELFF. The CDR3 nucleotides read TGTGCCAGCAGCCCCTTATCCCCCGGGGAGCTGTTTTTT.

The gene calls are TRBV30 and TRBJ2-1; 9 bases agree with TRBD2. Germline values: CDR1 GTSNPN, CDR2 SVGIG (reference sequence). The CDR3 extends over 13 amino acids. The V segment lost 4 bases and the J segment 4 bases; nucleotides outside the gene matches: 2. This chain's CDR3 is CAWTSGAYNEQFF. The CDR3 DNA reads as TGTGCCTGGACTAGCGGGGCTTACAATGAGCAGTTCTTC.

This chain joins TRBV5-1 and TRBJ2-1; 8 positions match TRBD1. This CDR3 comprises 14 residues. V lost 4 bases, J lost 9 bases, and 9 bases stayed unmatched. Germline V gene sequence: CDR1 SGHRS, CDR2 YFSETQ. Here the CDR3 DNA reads TGCGCCAGCAGCGCCAGAACAGGGGGAGGTGAGCAGTTCTTC. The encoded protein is CASSARTGGGEQFF.

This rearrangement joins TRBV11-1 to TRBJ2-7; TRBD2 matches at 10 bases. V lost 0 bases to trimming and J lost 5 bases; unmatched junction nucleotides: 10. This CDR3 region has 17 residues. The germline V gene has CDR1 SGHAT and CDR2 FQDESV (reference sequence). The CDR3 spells CASSLAGWLAGENEQYF. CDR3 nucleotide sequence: TGTGCCAGCAGCTTAGCCGGGTGGCTAGCGGGAGAGAACGAGCAGTACTTC.

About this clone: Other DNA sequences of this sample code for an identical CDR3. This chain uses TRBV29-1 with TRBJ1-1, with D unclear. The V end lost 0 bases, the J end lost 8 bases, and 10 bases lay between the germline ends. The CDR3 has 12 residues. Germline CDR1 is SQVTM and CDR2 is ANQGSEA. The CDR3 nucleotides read TGCAGCGTTGAAGAGGAGATTAGAGAAGCTTTCTTT. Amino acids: CSVEEEIREAFF. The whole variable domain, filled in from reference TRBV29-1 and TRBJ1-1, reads SAVISQKPSRDICQRGTSLTIQCQVDSQVTMMFWYRQQPGQSLTLIATANQGSEATYESGFVIDKFPISRPNLTFSTLTVSNMSPEDSSIYLCSVEEEIREAFFGQGTRLTVV.

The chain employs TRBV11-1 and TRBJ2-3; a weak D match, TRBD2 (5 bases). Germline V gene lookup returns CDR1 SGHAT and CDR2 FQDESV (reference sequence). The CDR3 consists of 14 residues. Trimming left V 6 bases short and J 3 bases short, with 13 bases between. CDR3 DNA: TGTGCCAGCAGTTCGAACCGCGGGACAGATACGCAGTATTTT. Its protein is CASSSNRGTDTQYF. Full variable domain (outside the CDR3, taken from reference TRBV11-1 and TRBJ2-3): EAEVAQSPRYKITEKSQAVAFWCDPISGHATLYWYRQILGQGPELLVQFQDESVVDDSQLPKDRFSAERLKGVDSTLKIQPAELGDSAMYLCASSSNRGTDTQYFGPGTRLTVL.

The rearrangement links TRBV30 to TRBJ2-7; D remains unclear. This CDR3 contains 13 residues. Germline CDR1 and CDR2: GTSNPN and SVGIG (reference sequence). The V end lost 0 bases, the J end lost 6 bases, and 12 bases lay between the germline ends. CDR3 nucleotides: TGTGCCTGGAGTGTACTGAGGCACGGCGAGCAGTACTTC. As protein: CAWSVLRHGEQYF. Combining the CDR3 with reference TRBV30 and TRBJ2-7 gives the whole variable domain SQTIHQWPATLVQPVGSPLSLECTVEGTSNPNLYWYRQAAGRGLQLLFYSVGIGQISSEVPQNLSASRPQDRQFILSSKKLLLSDSGFYLCAWSVLRHGEQYFGPGTRLTVT.

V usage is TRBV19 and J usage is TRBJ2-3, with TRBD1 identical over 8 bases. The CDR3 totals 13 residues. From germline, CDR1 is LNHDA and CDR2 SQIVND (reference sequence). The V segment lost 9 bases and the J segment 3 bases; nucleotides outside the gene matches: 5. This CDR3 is CASRDRGTDTQYF. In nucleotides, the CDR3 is TGTGCCAGCCGTGACAGGGGAACAGATACGCAGTATTTT. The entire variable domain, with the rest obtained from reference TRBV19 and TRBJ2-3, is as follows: DGGITQSPKYLFRKEGQNVTLSCEQNLNHDAMYWYRQDPGQGLRLIYYSQIVNDFQKGDIAEGYSVSREKKESFPLTVTSAQKNPTAFYLCASRDRGTDTQYFGPGTRLTVL.

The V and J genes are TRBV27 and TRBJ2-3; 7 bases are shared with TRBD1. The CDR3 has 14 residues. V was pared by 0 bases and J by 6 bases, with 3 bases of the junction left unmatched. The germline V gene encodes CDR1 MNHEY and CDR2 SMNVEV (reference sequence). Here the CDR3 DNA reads TGTGCCAGCAGTTTATCCAGGGGGACGGATACGCAGTATTTT. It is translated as CASSLSRGTDTQYF.

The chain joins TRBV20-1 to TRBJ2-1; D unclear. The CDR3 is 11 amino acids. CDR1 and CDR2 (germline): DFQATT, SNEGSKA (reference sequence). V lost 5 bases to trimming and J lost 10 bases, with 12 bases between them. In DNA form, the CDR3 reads TGCAGTGCTGGAGTGACACGGGAGCAGTTCTTC. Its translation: CSAGVTREQFF.

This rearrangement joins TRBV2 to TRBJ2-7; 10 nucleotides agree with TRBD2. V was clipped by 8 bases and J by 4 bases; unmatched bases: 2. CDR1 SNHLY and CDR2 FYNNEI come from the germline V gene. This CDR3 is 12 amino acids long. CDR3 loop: CASQREGYEQYF. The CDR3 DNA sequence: TGTGCCAGCCAGCGGGAGGGATACGAGCAGTACTTC.

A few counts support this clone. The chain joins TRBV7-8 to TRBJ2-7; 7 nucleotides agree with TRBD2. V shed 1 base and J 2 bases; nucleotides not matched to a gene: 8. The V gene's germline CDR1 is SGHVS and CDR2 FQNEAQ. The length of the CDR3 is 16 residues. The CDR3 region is CASSLGSSGEPYEQYF. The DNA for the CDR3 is TGTGCCAGCAGCTTAGGTTCCAGCGGGGAACCCTACGAGCAGTACTTC.

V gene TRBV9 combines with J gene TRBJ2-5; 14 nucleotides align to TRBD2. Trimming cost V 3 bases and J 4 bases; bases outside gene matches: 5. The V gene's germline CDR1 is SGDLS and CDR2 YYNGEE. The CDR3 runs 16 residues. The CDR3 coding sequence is TGTGCCAGCAGCGCAGGGGGGACTAGCGGGAGAGAGACCCAGTACTTC. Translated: CASSAGGTSGRETQYF.

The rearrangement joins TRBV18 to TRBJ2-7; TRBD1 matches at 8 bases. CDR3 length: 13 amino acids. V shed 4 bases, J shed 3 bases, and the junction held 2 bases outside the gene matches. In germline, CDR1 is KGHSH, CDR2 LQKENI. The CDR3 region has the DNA TGTGCCAGCTCACTGGGACAGGTCTACGAGCAGTACTTC. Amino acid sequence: CASSLGQVYEQYF.

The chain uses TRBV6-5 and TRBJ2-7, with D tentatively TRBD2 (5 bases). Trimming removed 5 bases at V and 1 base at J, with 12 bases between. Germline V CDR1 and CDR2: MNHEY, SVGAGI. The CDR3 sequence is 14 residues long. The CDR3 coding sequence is TGTGCCAGCAGTGAAACTAGACCGTCCTACGAGCAGTACTTC. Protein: CASSETRPSYEQYF.

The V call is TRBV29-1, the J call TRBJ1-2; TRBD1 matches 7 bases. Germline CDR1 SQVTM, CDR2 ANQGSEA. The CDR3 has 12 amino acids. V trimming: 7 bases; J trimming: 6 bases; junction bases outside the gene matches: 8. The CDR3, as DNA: TGCAGCGCCGACAGGGAAGGCGATGGCTACACCTTC. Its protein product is CSADREGDGYTF.

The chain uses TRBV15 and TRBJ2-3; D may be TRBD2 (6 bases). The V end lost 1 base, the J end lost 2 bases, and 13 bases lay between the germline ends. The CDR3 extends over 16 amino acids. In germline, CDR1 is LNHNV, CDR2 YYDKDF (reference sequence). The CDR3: CATSRGLGGSTDTQYF. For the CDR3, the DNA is TGTGCCACCAGCAGAGGTCTGGGGGGTTCCACAGATACGCAGTATTTT.

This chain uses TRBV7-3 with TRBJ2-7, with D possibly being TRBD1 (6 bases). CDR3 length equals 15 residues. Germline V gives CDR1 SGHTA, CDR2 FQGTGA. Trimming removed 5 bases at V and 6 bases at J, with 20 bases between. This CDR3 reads CASSPGTGFVSEQYF. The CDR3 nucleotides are TGTGCCAGCAGCCCAGGAACAGGGTTCGTCTCCGAGCAGTACTTC.

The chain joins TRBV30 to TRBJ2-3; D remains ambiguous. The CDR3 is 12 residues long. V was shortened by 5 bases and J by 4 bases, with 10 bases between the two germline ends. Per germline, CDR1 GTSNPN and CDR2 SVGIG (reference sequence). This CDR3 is CAWDTIADTQYF. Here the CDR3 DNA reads TGTGCCTGGGACACGATAGCAGATACGCAGTATTTT.